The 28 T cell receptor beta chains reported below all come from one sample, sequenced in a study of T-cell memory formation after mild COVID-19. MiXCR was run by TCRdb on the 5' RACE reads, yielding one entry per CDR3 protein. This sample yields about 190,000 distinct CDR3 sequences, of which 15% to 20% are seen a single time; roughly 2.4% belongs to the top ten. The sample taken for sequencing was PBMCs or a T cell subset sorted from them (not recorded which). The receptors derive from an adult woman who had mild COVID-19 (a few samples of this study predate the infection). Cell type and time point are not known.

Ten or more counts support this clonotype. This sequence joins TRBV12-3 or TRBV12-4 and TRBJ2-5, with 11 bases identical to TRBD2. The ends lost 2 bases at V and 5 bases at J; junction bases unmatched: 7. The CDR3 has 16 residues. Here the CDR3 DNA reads TGTGCCAGCAGTTTATCCTCTAGCGGGAGGATGGAGACCCAGTACTTC. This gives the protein CASSLSSSGRMETQYF.

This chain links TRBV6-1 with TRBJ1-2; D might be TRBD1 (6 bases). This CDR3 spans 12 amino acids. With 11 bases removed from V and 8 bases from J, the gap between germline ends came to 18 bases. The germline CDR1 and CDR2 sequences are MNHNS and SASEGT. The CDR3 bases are TGTGCCGGGCAATTGGACAGTAACGGCTACACCTTC. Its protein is CAGQLDSNGYTF.

In nucleotides, the CDR3 is TGTGCCAGCAGCCCCGGACTAGCGGGAGGGCCCGGGTTCTTC. The encoded protein is CASSPGLAGGPGFF. The chain has TRBV7-2 and TRBJ2-1, with 15 bases matching TRBD2. The CDR3 length is 14 residues. The V gene's germline CDR1 is SGHTA and CDR2 FQGNSA. V lost 5 bases, J lost 15 bases, and 8 bases stayed unmatched. Drawing the rest from reference TRBV7-2 and TRBJ2-1, the complete variable domain is GAGVSQSPSNKVTEKGKDVELRCDPISGHTALYWYRQSLGQGLEFLIYFQGNSAPDKSGLPSDRFSAERTGGSVSTLTIQRTQQEDSAVYLCASSPGLAGGPGFFGPGTRLTVL.

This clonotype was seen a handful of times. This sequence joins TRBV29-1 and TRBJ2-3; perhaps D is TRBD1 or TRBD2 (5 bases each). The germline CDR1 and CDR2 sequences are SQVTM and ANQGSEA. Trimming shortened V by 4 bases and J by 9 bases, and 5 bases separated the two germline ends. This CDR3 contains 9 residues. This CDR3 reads CSVGGTQYF. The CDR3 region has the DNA TGCAGCGTTGGGGGGACGCAGTATTTT.

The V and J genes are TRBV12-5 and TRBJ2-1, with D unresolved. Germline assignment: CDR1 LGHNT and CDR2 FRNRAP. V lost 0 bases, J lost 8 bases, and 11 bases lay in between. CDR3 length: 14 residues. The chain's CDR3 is CASGLVPALDEQFF. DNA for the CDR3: TGTGCTAGTGGTTTGGTACCAGCGCTCGATGAGCAGTTCTTC.

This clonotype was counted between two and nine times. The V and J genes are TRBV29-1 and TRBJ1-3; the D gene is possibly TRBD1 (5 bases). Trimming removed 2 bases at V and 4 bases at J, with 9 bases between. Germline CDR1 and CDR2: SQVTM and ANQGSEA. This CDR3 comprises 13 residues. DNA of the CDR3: TGCAGCGTTGAACCTAACAGGGGAAACACCATATATTTT. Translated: CSVEPNRGNTIYF.

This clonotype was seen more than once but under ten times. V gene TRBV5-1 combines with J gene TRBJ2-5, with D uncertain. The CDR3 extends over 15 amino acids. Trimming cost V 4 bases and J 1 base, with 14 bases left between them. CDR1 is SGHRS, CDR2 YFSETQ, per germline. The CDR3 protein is CASSPQHISQETQYF. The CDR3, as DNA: TGCGCCAGCAGCCCACAACATATTTCCCAAGAGACCCAGTACTTC.

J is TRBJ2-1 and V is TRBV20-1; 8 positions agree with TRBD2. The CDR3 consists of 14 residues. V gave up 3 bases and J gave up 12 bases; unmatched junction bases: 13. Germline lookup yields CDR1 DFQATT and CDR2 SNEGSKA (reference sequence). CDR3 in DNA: TGCAGTGCTAGGGGAGGGCGCCCCGCGGGGGGGCAGTTCTTC. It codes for CSARGGRPAGGQFF.

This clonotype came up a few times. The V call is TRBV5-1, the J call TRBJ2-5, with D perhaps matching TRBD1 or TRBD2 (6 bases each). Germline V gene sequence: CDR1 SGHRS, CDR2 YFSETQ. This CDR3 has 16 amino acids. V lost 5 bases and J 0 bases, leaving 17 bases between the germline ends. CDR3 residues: CASSPGGGGYQETQYF. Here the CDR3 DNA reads TGCGCCAGCAGTCCCGGCGGAGGGGGGTACCAAGAGACCCAGTACTTC.

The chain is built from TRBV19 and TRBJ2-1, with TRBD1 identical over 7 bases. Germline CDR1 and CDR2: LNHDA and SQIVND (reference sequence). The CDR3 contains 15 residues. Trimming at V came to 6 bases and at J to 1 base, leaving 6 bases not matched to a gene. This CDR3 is CASSSLTGSYNEQFF. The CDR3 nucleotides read TGTGCCAGTAGCTCCCTGACAGGGTCCTACAATGAGCAGTTCTTC.

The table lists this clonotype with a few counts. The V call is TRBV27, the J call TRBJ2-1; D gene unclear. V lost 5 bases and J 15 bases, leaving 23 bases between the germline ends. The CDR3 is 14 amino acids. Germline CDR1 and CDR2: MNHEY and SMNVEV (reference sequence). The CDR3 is CASSTHSTQDLRFF. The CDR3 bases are TGTGCCAGCAGTACCCACAGTACGCAGGATTTGAGGTTCTTC.

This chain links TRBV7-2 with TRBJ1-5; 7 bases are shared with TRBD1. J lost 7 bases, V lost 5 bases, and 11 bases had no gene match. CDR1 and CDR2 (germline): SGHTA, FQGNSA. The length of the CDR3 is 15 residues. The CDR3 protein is CASSRSRQGGQPQHF. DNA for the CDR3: TGTGCCAGCAGCCGCTCTCGACAGGGAGGACAGCCCCAGCATTTT. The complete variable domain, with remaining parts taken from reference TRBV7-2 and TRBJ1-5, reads GAGVSQSPSNKVTEKGKDVELRCDPISGHTALYWYRQSLGQGLEFLIYFQGNSAPDKSGLPSDRFSAERTGGSVSTLTIQRTQQEDSAVYLCASSRSRQGGQPQHFGDGTRLSIL.

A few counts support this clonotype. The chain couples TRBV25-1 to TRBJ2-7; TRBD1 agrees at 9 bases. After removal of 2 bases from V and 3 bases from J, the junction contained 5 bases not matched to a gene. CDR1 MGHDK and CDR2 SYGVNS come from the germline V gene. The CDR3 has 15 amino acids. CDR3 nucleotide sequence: TGTGCCAGCAGTGAAAGGACAGGGGCGAGCTACGAGCAGTACTTC. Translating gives CASSERTGASYEQYF.

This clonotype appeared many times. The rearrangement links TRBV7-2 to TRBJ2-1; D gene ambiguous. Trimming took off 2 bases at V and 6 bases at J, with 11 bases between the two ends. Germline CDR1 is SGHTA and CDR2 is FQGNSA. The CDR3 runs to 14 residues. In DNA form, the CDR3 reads TGTGCCAGCAGCTTAAGCTTTGGTGGCAATGAGCAGTTCTTC. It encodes CASSLSFGGNEQFF.

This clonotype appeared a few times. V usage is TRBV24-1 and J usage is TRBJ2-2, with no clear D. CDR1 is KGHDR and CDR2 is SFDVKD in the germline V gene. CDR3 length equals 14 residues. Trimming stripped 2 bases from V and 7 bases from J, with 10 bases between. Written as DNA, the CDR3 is TGTGCCACCAGTGATTCCCCTTTCGGCGGGGAGCTGTTTTTT. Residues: CATSDSPFGGELFF.

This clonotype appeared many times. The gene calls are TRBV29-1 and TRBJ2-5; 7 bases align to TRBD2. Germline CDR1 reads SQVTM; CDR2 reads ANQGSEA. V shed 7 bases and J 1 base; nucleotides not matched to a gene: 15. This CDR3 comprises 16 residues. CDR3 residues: CSGGREITSPQETQYF. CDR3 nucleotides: TGCAGCGGGGGGAGGGAGATTACTAGTCCCCAAGAGACCCAGTACTTC.

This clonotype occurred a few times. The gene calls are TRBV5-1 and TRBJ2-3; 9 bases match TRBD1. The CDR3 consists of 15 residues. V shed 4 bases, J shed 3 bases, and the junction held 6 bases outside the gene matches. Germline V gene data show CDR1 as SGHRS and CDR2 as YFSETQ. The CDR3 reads CASSKQGAVTDTQYF. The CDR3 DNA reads TGCGCCAGCAGCAAACAGGGGGCTGTGACAGATACGCAGTATTTT.

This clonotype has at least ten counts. CDR3 DNA sequence: TGTGCCAGCAGCTTAATGGCTGAAGCTTTCTTT. Encoded protein: CASSLMAEAFF. J is TRBJ1-1 and V is TRBV7-9, with unresolved D. V was clipped by 2 bases and J by 6 bases, with 4 bases between them. The CDR3 sequence is 11 residues long. CDR1 is SEHNR and CDR2 is FQNEAQ in the germline V gene (reference sequence).

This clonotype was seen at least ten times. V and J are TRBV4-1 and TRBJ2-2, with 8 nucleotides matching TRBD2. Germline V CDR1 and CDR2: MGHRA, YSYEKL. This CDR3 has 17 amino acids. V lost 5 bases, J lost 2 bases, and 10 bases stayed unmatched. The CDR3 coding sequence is TGCGCCAGCAGCGACTTGGGGAGCGGGAGAAACACCGGGGAGCTGTTTTTT. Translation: CASSDLGSGRNTGELFF.

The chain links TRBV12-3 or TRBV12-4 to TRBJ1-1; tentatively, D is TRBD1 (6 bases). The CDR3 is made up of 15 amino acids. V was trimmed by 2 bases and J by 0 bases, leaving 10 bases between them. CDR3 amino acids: CASSLRQVMNTEAFF. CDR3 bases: TGTGCCAGCAGTTTACGACAGGTCATGAACACTGAAGCTTTCTTT.

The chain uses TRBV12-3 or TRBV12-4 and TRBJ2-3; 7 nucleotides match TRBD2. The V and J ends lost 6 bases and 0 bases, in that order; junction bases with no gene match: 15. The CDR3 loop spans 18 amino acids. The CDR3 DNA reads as TGTGCCAGCAGCCTGTGGCGGGAGCCTCATTCTAGCACAGATACGCAGTATTTT. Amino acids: CASSLWREPHSSTDTQYF.

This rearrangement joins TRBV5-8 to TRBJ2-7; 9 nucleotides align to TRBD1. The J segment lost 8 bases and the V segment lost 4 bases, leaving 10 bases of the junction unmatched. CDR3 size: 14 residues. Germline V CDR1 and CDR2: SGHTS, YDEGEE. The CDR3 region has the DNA TGTGCCAGCAGCCTCCGGGACAGGGAGTTAAAGCAGTACTTC. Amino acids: CASSLRDRELKQYF.

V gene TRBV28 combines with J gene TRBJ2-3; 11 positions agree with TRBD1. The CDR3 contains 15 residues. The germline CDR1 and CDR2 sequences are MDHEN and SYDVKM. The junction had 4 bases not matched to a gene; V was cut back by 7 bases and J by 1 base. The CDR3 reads CASIMDRGRTDTQYF. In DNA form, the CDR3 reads TGTGCCAGCATCATGGACAGGGGGCGCACAGATACGCAGTATTTT.

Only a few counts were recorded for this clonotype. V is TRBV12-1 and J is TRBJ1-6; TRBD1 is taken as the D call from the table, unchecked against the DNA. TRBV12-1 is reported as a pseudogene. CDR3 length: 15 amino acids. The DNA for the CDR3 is TGTGCCAGCAGCCCCAGAGGAGGGGGCGATTCACCCCTCCACTTT. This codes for CASSPRGGGDSPLHF.

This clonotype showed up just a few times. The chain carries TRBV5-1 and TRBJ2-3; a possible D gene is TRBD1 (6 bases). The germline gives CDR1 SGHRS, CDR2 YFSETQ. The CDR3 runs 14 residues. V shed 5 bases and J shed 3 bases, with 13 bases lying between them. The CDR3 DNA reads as TGCGCCAGCAGTCGGGACATGGTGACAGATACGCAGTATTTT. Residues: CASSRDMVTDTQYF.

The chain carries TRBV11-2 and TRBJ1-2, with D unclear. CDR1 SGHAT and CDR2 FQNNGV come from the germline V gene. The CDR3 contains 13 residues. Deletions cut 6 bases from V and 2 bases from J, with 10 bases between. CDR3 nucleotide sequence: TGTGCCAGCAGTTTTTCCTCAAACTATGGCTACACCTTC. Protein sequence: CASSFSSNYGYTF.

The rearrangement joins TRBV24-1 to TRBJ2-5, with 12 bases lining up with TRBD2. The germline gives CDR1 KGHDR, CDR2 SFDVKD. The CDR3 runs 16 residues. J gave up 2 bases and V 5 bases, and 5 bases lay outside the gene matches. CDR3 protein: CATSGGLAGKQETQYF. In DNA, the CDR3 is TGTGCCACCAGTGGGGGACTAGCGGGCAAACAAGAGACCCAGTACTTC.

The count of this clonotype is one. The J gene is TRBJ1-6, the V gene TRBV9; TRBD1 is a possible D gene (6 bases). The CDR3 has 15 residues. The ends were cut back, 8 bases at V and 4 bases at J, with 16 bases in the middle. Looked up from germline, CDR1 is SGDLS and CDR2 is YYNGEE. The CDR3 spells CASSGQPSYNSPLHF. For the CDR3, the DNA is TGTGCCAGTTCTGGACAGCCATCTTATAATTCACCCCTCCACTTT.